This is a list of T cell receptor beta chains from one sample in a study of T cells in Graves' hyperthyroidism and ophthalmopathy. TCRdb re-analysed the multiplex PCR reads in MiXCR, keeping a single row per CDR3 protein. Here the sample spans about 530,000 distinct CDR3 sequences, more than 15% being singletons. Input material: blood. The receptors here all came from a woman younger than 35 with Graves' ophthalmopathy. The conserved cysteine and the conserved F or W are not part of the CDR3 here.

V gene | CDR3 length | CDR3 protein
TRBV27 | 15 | ASSLSAPALQNTEAF
TRBV28 | 14 | ASVPLSRRGQETQY
TRBV27 | 10 | ASRDYNSPLH
TRBV2 | 12 | ASSEARGTGELF
TRBV4-2 | 13 | ASSQDRDFATEAF
TRBV28 | 10 | ASSRGFEKLF
TRBV13 | 12 | ASSSERPPDTQY
TRBV27 | 15 | ASRGPMTSGRRETQY
TRBV6-5 | 13 | ASNSGGAGKETQY
TRBV4-2 | 14 | ASSQFGGVGYNEQF
TRBV28 | 13 | ASSVRDGSRSEQY
TRBV4-3 | 11 | ASSQDRWQPQH
TRBV28 | 10 | ASSLMGDEAF
TRBV6-1 | 12 | ASLDSGQTYEQY
TRBV6-1 | 12 | ASSYRPSYNEQF
TRBV28 | 14 | ASALAGGGVHNEQF
TRBV28 | 13 | ASSPKGLAGDEQF
TRBV3-1 | 17 | ASSQDPRGSGLSYNEQF
TRBV13 | 12 | ASSYRGGNSPLH
TRBV3-1 | 13 | ASSQVSGSSYEQY
TRBV14 | 13 | ASSVRTGRRNEQY
TRBV11-1 | 15 | ASSQTAGTGATYEQY
TRBV3-1 | 14 | ASSLFGTDRATEAF
TRBV9 | 15 | ASSPRGSGHSYNEQF
TRBV28 | 12 | ASSFQKSNTEAF
TRBV9 | 12 | ASSPGTSWDTQY
TRBV27 | 12 | ASSSQVGATEAF
TRBV28 | 13 | ASSLRSENTGELF
TRBV19 | 12 | ASTRPGQVYGYT
TRBV6-6 | 14 | ASSYSGGPRDNEQF
TRBV9 | 15 | ASSVRKSPSGGNEQF
TRBV7-3 | 14 | ASSLLAGGFLETQY
TRBV12-3/TRBV12-4 | 15 | AISGGTGADSNQPQH